The 13 T cell receptor beta chains below all came from one sample that was sequenced in a study of ipilimumab plus nivolumab after autologous stem cell transplantation. TCRdb's table, derived via immunoSEQ multiplex PCR, lists solely in-frame clones and lacks some. The sample includes 77,000 or so clones, 75% to 85% seen only once; the top ten take 2.2%. Source: PBMCs, taken in a trial of ipilimumab plus nivolumab as post-transplant consolidation. These receptors all stem from a male donor with diffuse large B-cell lymphoma.

This chain's CDR3 is CASSLGPITKHTGELFF. DNA of the CDR3: TGTGCCAGCAGCTTAGGCCCAATCACCAAACACACCGGGGAGCTGTTTTTT. The rearrangement joins TRBV7-2 to TRBJ2-2; D ambiguous. V lost 1 base, J lost 3 bases, and 15 bases lay in between. The CDR3 sequence is 17 residues long. Germline V gene data show CDR1 as SGHTA and CDR2 as FQGNSA.

The table lists this clone with a count of one. The V call is TRBV5-4, the J call TRBJ1-4; D remains unclear. V lost 0 bases and J 1 base, leaving 16 bases between the germline ends. Germline V gene data show CDR1 as SGHNT and CDR2 as YYREEE (reference sequence). The CDR3 has 18 amino acids. Written as DNA, the CDR3 is TGTGCCAGCAGCTTGGAAGCGGGCCGATGGGGAACTAATGAAAAACTGTTTTTT. Encoded protein: CASSLEAGRWGTNEKLFF.

V and J are TRBV5-6 and TRBJ1-2, with D possibly TRBD1 on 6 matching bases. V lost 0 bases, J lost 1 base, and 19 bases lay in between. The length of the CDR3 is 18 residues. Germline V lookup: CDR1 SGHDT, CDR2 YYEEEE. This CDR3 is CASSLAWGGYENNYGYTF. The CDR3 nucleotides read TGTGCCAGCAGCTTGGCGTGGGGGGGCTACGAGAATAACTATGGCTACACCTTC.

The rearrangement joins TRBV10-3 to TRBJ1-5, with 8 bases lining up with TRBD1. With 11 bases clipped from V and 8 bases from J, the junction kept 23 bases outside the gene matches. The CDR3 totals 17 residues. Germline CDR1 is ENHRY and CDR2 is SYGVKD. CDR3 bases: TGTGCCCCCAGGCTAGGAGGTGACAGGGGCCGAAGGAAGCCCCAGCATTTT. This sequence encodes CAPRLGGDRGRRKPQHF.

This chain uses TRBV7-9 with TRBJ2-1, with TRBD2 matching over 10 bases. The trim removed 1 base at V and 7 bases at J, leaving 7 bases unmatched. The CDR3 consists of 16 residues. CDR1 SEHNR and CDR2 FQNEAQ come from the germline V gene (reference sequence). The CDR3 here is CASSLGGAGGQNEQFF. DNA of the CDR3: TGTGCCAGCAGCTTAGGTGGAGCGGGGGGGCAGAATGAGCAGTTCTTC.

This clone was picked up many times. The rearrangement joins TRBV11-3 to TRBJ2-2; D is ambiguous. Trimming removed 5 bases at V and 7 bases at J, with 8 bases between. The germline gives CDR1 SGHNT, CDR2 YENEEA. This CDR3 contains 12 residues. Here the CDR3 reads CASSGYGGELFF. For the CDR3, the DNA is TGTGCCAGCAGCGGGTACGGCGGGGAGCTGTTTTTT. The whole variable domain, filled in from reference TRBV11-3 and TRBJ2-2, reads EAGVVQSPRYKIIEKKQPVAFWCNPISGHNTLYWYLQNLGQGPELLIRYENEEAVDDSQLPKDRFSAERLKGVDSTLKIQPAELGDSAVYLCASSGYGGELFFGEGSRLTVL.

The CDR3 region is CASSMGSGVDQPQHF. DNA for the CDR3: TGTGCCAGTAGTATGGGTAGCGGGGTAGATCAGCCCCAGCATTTT. The chain employs TRBV19 and TRBJ1-5; no clear D gene. Germline lookup yields CDR1 LNHDA and CDR2 SQIVND (reference sequence). CDR3 length: 15 amino acids. V lost 3 bases and J 5 bases, leaving 14 bases between the germline ends.

The V call is TRBV20-1, the J call TRBJ2-7; D unresolved. There are 11 residues in the CDR3. The V gene's germline CDR1 is DFQATT and CDR2 SNEGSKA (reference sequence). V lost 3 bases, J lost 6 bases, and 9 bases lay in between. CDR3 bases: TGCAGTGCTAGGATTGTGGGCGAGCAGTACTTC. It is translated as CSARIVGEQYF.

The chain joins TRBV5-6 to TRBJ1-2, with D possibly being TRBD1 (5 bases). Germline-derived CDR1 and CDR2 are SGHDT and YYEEEE. The CDR3 sequence is 14 residues long. V was clipped by 1 base and J by 5 bases, with 12 bases between them. The CDR3 DNA reads TGTGCCAGCAGCTTGAGACAGCCGATGTATGGCTACACCTTC. Protein: CASSLRQPMYGYTF.

This chain joins TRBV2 and TRBJ1-6; 12 nucleotides line up with TRBD1. J lost 13 bases, V lost 8 bases, and 6 bases had no gene match. The CDR3 covers 13 residues. Per the germline V gene, CDR1 is SNHLY and CDR2 is FYNNEI. The CDR3 coding sequence is TGTGCCAGCTCGGGACAGGGGGCAGCGCCCCTCCACTTT. As protein: CASSGQGAAPLHF.

The V call is TRBV2, the J call TRBJ2-1; 10 bases are a match to TRBD1. Germline CDR1 SNHLY, CDR2 FYNNEI. The V gene end was trimmed by 8 bases and the J gene end by 4 bases; junction bases not matched to a gene: 2. The CDR3 is made up of 13 amino acids. CDR3 protein: CASRDRGYNEQFF. CDR3 sequence (DNA): TGTGCCAGCCGGGACAGGGGATACAATGAGCAGTTCTTC.

The chain combines TRBV5-1 with TRBJ2-5; D gene unclear. The germline V gene encodes CDR1 SGHRS and CDR2 YFSETQ. V was trimmed by 3 bases and J by 0 bases, leaving 12 bases between them. There are 15 residues in the CDR3. The CDR3 bases are TGCGCCAGCAGCTGGCGCCCGTCAAACCAAGAGACCCAGTACTTC. Protein: CASSWRPSNQETQYF.

This clone has only a few counts. Other DNA variants within this sample encode the same CDR3. The rearrangement uses TRBV9 and TRBJ1-1; D call uncertain. V dropped 0 bases and J dropped 1 base, with 7 bases sitting between them. The length of the CDR3 is 14 residues. CDR1 and CDR2 from the germline V gene are SGDLS and YYNGEE. The CDR3 reads CASSVGRGNTEAFF. Here the CDR3 DNA reads TGTGCCAGCAGCGTAGGTCGGGGGAACACTGAAGCTTTCTTT.